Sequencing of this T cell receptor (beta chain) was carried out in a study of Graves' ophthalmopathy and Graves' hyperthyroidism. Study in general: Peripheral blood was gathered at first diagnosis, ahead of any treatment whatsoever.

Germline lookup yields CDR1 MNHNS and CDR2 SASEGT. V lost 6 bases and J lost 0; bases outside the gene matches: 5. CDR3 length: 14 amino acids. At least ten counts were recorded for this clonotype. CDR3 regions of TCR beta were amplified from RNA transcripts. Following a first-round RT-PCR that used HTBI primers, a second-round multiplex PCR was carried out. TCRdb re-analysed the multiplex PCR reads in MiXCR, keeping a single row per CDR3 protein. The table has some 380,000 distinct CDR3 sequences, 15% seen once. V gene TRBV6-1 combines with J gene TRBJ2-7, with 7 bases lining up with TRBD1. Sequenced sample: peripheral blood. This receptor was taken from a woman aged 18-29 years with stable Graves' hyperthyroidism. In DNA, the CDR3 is TGTGCCAGCAGGAAGGGACAGAGCTCCTACGAGCAGTACTTC. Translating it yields CASRKGQSSYEQYF.